This is a list of T cell receptor beta chains from one sample in a study of T-cell reconstitution after alpha-beta-depleted transplantation in children. A single record per CDR3 protein comes from TCRdb applying MiXCR to the PCR reads. The data contain fewer than 200,000 distinct CDR3 sequences, 6.5% to 7.5% of them singletons. Sequenced here: PBMCs from the stem cell graft donor, sampled from the stem cell graft. Receptors originate from a human donor who donated a stem cell graft to a child with Wiskott-Aldrich syndrome. Each CDR3 is given with its conserved first and last residue. Each record gives: clone size, D gene, V gene, J gene, CDR3 protein, CDR3 DNA. D genes are given only for firm matches. Rows give clone size only sometimes, using once, few, many, or a class for an expanded clone.

-,-,TRBV6-5,TRBJ2-3,CASRTGTDTQYF,TGTGCCAGCAGGACAGGCACAGATACGCAGTATTTT
many,TRBD2,TRBV5-1,TRBJ2-1,CASSIGLAGARIHEQFF,TGCGCCAGCAGCATAGGACTAGCGGGGGCCCGAATCCATGAGCAGTTCTTC
many,-,TRBV7-2,TRBJ2-4,CASSTGTRKNIQYF,TGTGCCAGCAGCACCGGGACAAGAAAAAACATTCAGTACTTC
many,TRBD1,TRBV20-1,TRBJ2-7,CSARSGQGVGNEQYF,TGCAGTGCTAGATCAGGACAGGGGGTAGGCAACGAGCAGTACTTC
few,TRBD2,TRBV12-3/TRBV12-4,TRBJ2-7,CAICPPPRLAGGPNKQYF,TGTGCCATCTGCCCGCCTCCCCGACTAGCGGGAGGGCCGAATAAGCAGTACTTC
-,TRBD1,TRBV7-9,TRBJ2-5,CASRLRQGSPGAETQYF,TGTGCCAGCAGATTGAGACAGGGGAGTCCCGGGGCCGAGACCCAGTACTTC
many,TRBD2,TRBV4-3,TRBJ2-2,CASSPGRRNTGELFF,TGCGCCAGCAGCCCCGGGAGGAGGAACACCGGGGAGCTGTTTTTT
-,-,TRBV2,TRBJ2-2,CASSGDIQWTGELFF,TGTGCCAGCAGTGGGGACATCCAGTGGACCGGGGAGCTGTTTTTT
-,-,TRBV20-1,TRBJ1-2,CSAPPQWGQNYGYTF,TGCAGTGCTCCACCCCAGTGGGGACAAAACTATGGCTACACCTTC
many,-,TRBV3-1,TRBJ1-4,CASSQVIDPNEKLFF,TGTGCCAGCAGCCAAGTTATCGACCCTAATGAAAAACTGTTTTTT
many,-,TRBV6-5,TRBJ2-7,CASSRFSYSTLSYEQYF,TGTGCCAGCAGTAGATTCTCCTACAGCACCCTGTCCTACGAGCAGTACTTC
many,-,TRBV12-3/TRBV12-4,TRBJ2-2,CASSFPGELFF,TGTGCCAGCAGTTTCCCCGGGGAGCTGTTTTTT
many,-,TRBV5-1,TRBJ2-4,CASSFTLRGAKNIQYF,TGCGCCAGCAGCTTTACCCTAAGGGGAGCCAAAAACATTCAGTACTTC
-,TRBD2,TRBV5-1,TRBJ2-5,CASSRTSGTQETQYF,TGCGCCAGCAGCCGGACTAGCGGGACTCAAGAGACCCAGTACTTC
many,-,TRBV30,TRBJ2-5,CAWSVGVGTQYF,TGTGCCTGGAGTGTTGGTGTCGGGACCCAGTACTTC